This is a list of T cell receptor beta chains from one sample in a study of shared clonotypes between healthy human individuals. Profiled with immunoSEQ multiplex PCR; TCRdb holds only in-frame clones, not every one. Here the sample spans 450,000 to 500,000 clones, more than 65% being singletons. Sequencing was done on a sample of PBMCs. These receptors all stem from a woman aged 35 to 49 in good health. Some clones in this sample may be carry-over from other donors' samples. Both conserved end residues are part of each CDR3. D genes are given only for firm matches. The size field is filled for only some rows; it gives once, few, many or a size class.

many	TRBV27	NA	TRBJ2-7	CASSRSGTTSSYEQYF	TGTGCCAGCAGTCGATCTGGGACAACGAGCTCCTACGAGCAGTACTTC
NA	TRBV4-1	NA	TRBJ2-5	CASSQEKQGTIETQYF	TGCGCCAGCAGCCAGGAAAAACAGGGTACAATAGAGACCCAGTACTTC
many	TRBV28	NA	TRBJ1-2	CASSLGMRGWSYGYTF	TGTGCCAGCAGTTTAGGGATGAGGGGATGGAGCTATGGCTACACCTTC
NA	TRBV2	TRBD1	TRBJ2-2	CASGGQATGELFF	TGTGCCAGCGGGGGACAGGCCACCGGGGAGCTGTTTTTT
NA	TRBV18	TRBD2	TRBJ2-1	CASSPLLTSVNEQFF	TGTGCCAGCTCACCACTGCTGACTAGCGTCAATGAGCAGTTCTTC
NA	TRBV6-1	TRBD1	TRBJ2-7	CASGQQGNNYEQYF	TGTGCCAGCGGCCAACAGGGGAACAACTACGAGCAGTACTTC
NA	TRBV4-1	NA	TRBJ2-7	CASSQPARIYEQYF	TGCGCCAGCAGCCAACCGGCCCGCATTTACGAGCAGTACTTC
NA	TRBV30	NA	TRBJ1-2	CAWSPGGGYTF	TGTGCCTGGAGCCCCGGAGGCGGCTACACCTTC
once	TRBV27	TRBD2	TRBJ2-2	CASSRRLAGAGELFF	TGTGCCAGCAGTCGAAGGCTGGCGGGAGCCGGGGAGCTGTTTTTT
NA	TRBV4-1	TRBD2	TRBJ2-1	CASSQEGFVASGPHNEQFF	TGCGCCAGCAGCCAAGAGGGTTTCGTAGCTAGCGGGCCCCACAATGAGCAGTTCTTC
NA	TRBV18	NA	TRBJ1-1	CASSLYRDTEAFF	TGTGCCAGCTCACTTTACAGGGACACTGAAGCTTTCTTT
NA	TRBV2	TRBD1	TRBJ2-5	CASSVTGTARETQYF	TGTGCCAGCAGTGTCACCGGGACAGCACGAGAGACCCAGTACTTC
NA	TRBV19	NA	TRBJ1-4	CASSIGVSPSTNEKLFF	TGTGCCAGTAGTATCGGAGTGTCCCCCTCAACTAATGAAAAACTGTTTTTT
NA	TRBV28	TRBD1	TRBJ1-5	CASSQTGGVWQPQHF	TGTGCCAGCAGTCAAACAGGGGGCGTATGGCAGCCCCAGCATTTT
once	TRBV7-3	NA	TRBJ2-5	CASSWGQRGTQYF	TGTGCCAGCAGCTGGGGGCAGAGGGGGACCCAGTACTTC
NA	TRBV6-1	TRBD1	TRBJ1-1	CASSAQQGELEAFF	TGTGCCAGCAGTGCCCAGCAGGGGGAACTTGAAGCTTTCTTT
NA	TRBV27	NA	TRBJ2-7	CASSLRGGHEQYF	TGTGCCAGCAGTTTAAGGGGAGGACACGAGCAGTACTTC
NA	TRBV11-2	TRBD1	TRBJ2-2	CASQSTGRTGELFF	TGTGCCAGCCAATCGACAGGGCGCACCGGGGAGCTGTTTTTT
NA	TRBV4-1	TRBD2	TRBJ2-1	CASSQEGLAVYNEQFF	TGCGCCAGCAGCCAAGAGGGACTAGCGGTCTACAATGAGCAGTTCTTC
NA	TRBV4-1	TRBD2	TRBJ2-3	CASSQGLAGADTQYF	TGCGCCAGCAGCCAAGGACTAGCGGGAGCAGATACGCAGTATTTT
many	TRBV7-9	TRBD2	TRBJ2-2	CASSTLAGEGAGELFF	TGTGCCAGCAGCACCCTAGCGGGAGAGGGAGCCGGGGAGCTGTTTTTT
NA	TRBV30	NA	TRBJ1-2	CAWSVLGRNYGYTF	TGTGCCTGGAGTGTACTGGGCAGAAACTATGGCTACACCTTC
medium-sized	TRBV10-3	TRBD2	TRBJ2-7	CAISETSGRYEQYF	TGTGCCATCAGTGAGACTAGCGGGAGGTACGAGCAGTACTTC
NA	TRBV15	NA	TRBJ1-1	CATSRGGTFTEAFF	TGTGCCACCAGCAGGGGCGGGACATTCACTGAAGCTTTCTTT
NA	TRBV7-9	NA	TRBJ2-5	CASNRDPETQYF	TGTGCCAGCAATAGGGATCCAGAGACCCAGTACTTC